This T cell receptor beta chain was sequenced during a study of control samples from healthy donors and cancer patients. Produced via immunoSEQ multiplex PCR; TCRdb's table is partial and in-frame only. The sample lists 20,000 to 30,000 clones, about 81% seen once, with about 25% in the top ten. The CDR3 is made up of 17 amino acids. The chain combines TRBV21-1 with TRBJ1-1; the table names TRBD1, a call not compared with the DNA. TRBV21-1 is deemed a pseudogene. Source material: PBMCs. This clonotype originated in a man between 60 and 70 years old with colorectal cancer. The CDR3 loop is CASSKAPPDSGGTEAFF. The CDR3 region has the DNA TGTGCCAGCAGCAAAGCCCCACCTGACTCAGGGGGAACTGAAGCTTTCTTT.